The 32 T cell receptor beta chains below come from one sample, sequenced in a study of T cells in Graves' hyperthyroidism and ophthalmopathy. What was amplified from RNA transcripts were TCR beta CDR3 regions. First-round RT-PCR of the TCR CDR3 relied on the HTBI primer set. TCRdb ran MiXCR on the multiplex PCR reads and lists one entry per CDR3 protein. There are some 490,000 distinct CDR3 sequences in the sample; 20% to 25% occur only once, and about 49% lies in the top ten. Sequencing was done on a sample of blood. The receptors come from a woman aged 65 to 85 with Graves' ophthalmopathy.

The V call is TRBV7-2, the J call TRBJ2-3; 15 positions agree with TRBD2. Germline CDR1 reads SGHTA; CDR2 reads FQGNSA. There are 17 residues in the CDR3. The J segment lost 5 bases and the V segment lost 5 bases, leaving 8 bases of the junction unmatched. The CDR3 loop is CASSRGLAGGGLDTQYF. In DNA, the CDR3 is TGTGCCAGCAGCCGTGGACTAGCGGGAGGGGGGTTAGATACGCAGTATTTT.

There are a few counts of this clonotype. This chain connects TRBV30 to TRBJ2-7, with 10 bases that match TRBD2. V lost 0 bases, J lost 4 bases, and 9 bases stayed unmatched. CDR1 and CDR2 from the germline V gene are GTSNPN and SVGIG (reference sequence). The CDR3 is 16 residues long. Here the CDR3 reads CAWSVGLAGDGYEQYF. Written as DNA, the CDR3 is TGTGCCTGGAGTGTGGGGCTAGCGGGAGATGGGTACGAGCAGTACTTC.

This chain uses TRBV9 with TRBJ1-3; 7 positions match TRBD1. The junction had 4 bases not matched to a gene; V was cut back by 2 bases and J by 5 bases. The germline CDR1 and CDR2 sequences are SGDLS and YYNGEE. This CDR3 contains 14 residues. CDR3 protein: CASSVGGGRNTIYF. CDR3 bases: TGTGCCAGCAGCGTTGGAGGGGGCAGAAACACCATATATTTT.

This clonotype was picked up a small number of times. The gene calls are TRBV7-3 and TRBJ2-3; D unclear. Germline values: CDR1 SGHTA, CDR2 FQGTGA. V was trimmed by 5 bases and J by 5 bases, leaving 8 bases between them. CDR3 length: 12 residues. CDR3 sequence (DNA): TGTGCCAGCAGCCGCCTTGGAGATACGCAGTATTTT. Its translation is CASSRLGDTQYF.

This clonotype was seen many times. The V and J genes are TRBV7-9 and TRBJ2-7; 9 nucleotides match TRBD2. The CDR3 contains 15 residues. CDR1 and CDR2 from the germline V gene are SEHNR and FQNEAQ (reference sequence). V was clipped by 0 bases and J by 5 bases; unmatched bases: 5. The CDR3 nucleotides are TGTGCCAGCAGCTTAGCCGGGACTAGCTTAAACGAGCAGTACTTC. Its translation is CASSLAGTSLNEQYF.

V and J are TRBV2 and TRBJ1-1, with D unclear. V lost 0 bases to trimming and J lost 10 bases, with 15 bases between them. Per germline, CDR1 SNHLY and CDR2 FYNNEI. This CDR3 contains 14 residues. The CDR3 bases are TGTGCCAGCAGTGAAGCGGCAGGAGTTGAGGGAGCTTTCTTT. Encoded protein: CASSEAAGVEGAFF. The full variable domain, rest sourced from reference TRBV2 and TRBJ1-1, is EPEVTQTPSHQVTQMGQEVILRCVPISNHLYFYWYRQILGQKVEFLVSFYNNEISEKSEIFDDQFSVERPDGSNFTLKIRSTKLEDSAMYFCASSEAAGVEGAFFGQGTRLTVV.

This clonotype was detected many times. The rearrangement uses TRBV12-3 or TRBV12-4 and TRBJ1-2; 7 nucleotides match TRBD1. This CDR3 spans 13 amino acids. The junction had 6 bases not matched to a gene; V was cut back by 6 bases and J by 5 bases. The CDR3, as DNA: TGTGCCAGCAGGCAGGGGGGCGCTTATGGCTACACCTTC. The encoded protein is CASRQGGAYGYTF.

The chain joins TRBV6-2 or TRBV6-3 to TRBJ2-7; the D is unclear. V lost 0 bases to trimming and J lost 2 bases, with 8 bases between them. Per the germline V gene, CDR1 is MNHEY and CDR2 is SVGEGT. The CDR3 has 14 residues. The CDR3 DNA is TGTGCCAGCAGTTACTCGACTTTAACCTACGAGCAGTACTTC. It translates to CASSYSTLTYEQYF.

The chain combines TRBV18 with TRBJ2-2; tentatively, D is TRBD2 (5 bases). Per germline, CDR1 KGHSH and CDR2 LQKENI. CDR3 length equals 15 residues. V dropped 2 bases and J dropped 4 bases, with 11 bases sitting between them. DNA of the CDR3: TGTGCCAGCTCACCAGAAAGGGCGGGCACCGGGGAGCTGTTTTTT. It yields the protein CASSPERAGTGELFF.

This clonotype came up many times. The chain recombines TRBV27 with TRBJ1-2; no definite D call. The CDR3 length is 13 residues. V lost 5 bases to trimming and J lost 7 bases, with 14 bases between them. Germline assignment: CDR1 MNHEY and CDR2 SMNVEV (reference sequence). CDR3 sequence reads: CASSPNSIAGYTF. The CDR3 DNA reads TGTGCCAGCAGTCCGAACTCGATTGCTGGCTACACCTTC.

This clonotype showed up many times. V and J are TRBV28 and TRBJ1-1; D gene unclear. The CDR3 consists of 14 residues. Trimming stripped 3 bases from V and 0 bases from J, with 8 bases between. CDR1 and CDR2 from the germline V gene are MDHEN and SYDVKM. The chain's CDR3 is CASSFRRMNTEAFF. CDR3 sequence (DNA): TGTGCCAGCAGTTTCCGCCGGATGAACACTGAAGCTTTCTTT.

The V gene is TRBV30, the J gene TRBJ1-2; perhaps TRBD1 as D (6 bases). Germline V gene lookup returns CDR1 GTSNPN and CDR2 SVGIG (reference sequence). V lost 2 bases, J lost 6 bases, and 13 bases lay in between. The CDR3 totals 13 residues. The CDR3 loop is CAWSPQNRDGYTF. In DNA, the CDR3 is TGTGCCTGGAGTCCACAAAACAGGGATGGCTACACCTTC.

This chain links TRBV20-1 with TRBJ2-7; TRBD2 is a possible D gene (5 bases). Germline CDR1 DFQATT, CDR2 SNEGSKA (reference sequence). The CDR3 is 12 amino acids. The germline V and J ends were trimmed by 7 bases and 9 bases, with 19 bases remaining between them. The CDR3 nucleotides read TGCAGTGGTCATAGGAAGGCTGAGGGGCAGTACTTC. This encodes CSGHRKAEGQYF.

This clonotype was detected a few times. The rearrangement joins TRBV7-2 to TRBJ2-6; TRBD1 is a possible D gene (6 bases). Germline lookup yields CDR1 SGHTA and CDR2 FQGNSA. The CDR3 totals 19 residues. The V and J ends lost 5 bases and 0 bases respectively, with 20 bases between them. The CDR3 DNA reads as TGTGCCAGCAGCCCCCAGGGACATGACCTCAGCTCTGGGGCCAACGTCCTGACTTTC. The encoded protein is CASSPQGHDLSSGANVLTF.

This clonotype was counted many times. Its ends do not fully match the called genes, so a read error is possible. The chain joins TRBV5-1 to TRBJ2-2; D might be TRBD1 or TRBD2, each matching 6 bases. This CDR3 is 14 amino acids long. Germline-derived CDR1 and CDR2 are SGHRS and YFSETQ. CDR3 region: CASSLGGGTGELFF. CDR3 in DNA: TGTGCCAGCAGTTTAGGAGGGGGCACCGGGGAGCTGTTTTTT.

This sequence joins TRBV7-2 and TRBJ2-7; 9 bases line up with TRBD1. Trimming took 5 bases from V and 4 from J; bases not matched to a gene: 12. Per germline, CDR1 SGHTA and CDR2 FQGNSA. This CDR3 spans 16 amino acids. CDR3 loop: CASSTGTGRIGYEQYF. As DNA, the CDR3 is TGTGCCAGCAGCACCGGGACAGGGAGGATAGGGTACGAGCAGTACTTC.

In this sample, this clonotype turned up many times. The chain employs TRBV12-3 or TRBV12-4 and TRBJ2-1; 9 nucleotides match TRBD2. The CDR3 length is 15 residues. V was pared by 6 bases and J by 2 bases, with 5 bases of the junction left unmatched. The chain's CDR3 is CASSPAGGAYNEQFF. In nucleotides, the CDR3 is TGTGCCAGCAGCCCAGCGGGAGGCGCCTACAATGAGCAGTTCTTC.

This clonotype was detected only a few times. This chain uses TRBV4-2 with TRBJ2-1; 11 bases agree with TRBD2. The CDR3 is 15 residues long. V was clipped by 3 bases and J by 7 bases; unmatched bases: 5. Per germline, CDR1 LGHNA and CDR2 YNFKEQ. The chain's CDR3 is CASSHYGTSGNEQFF. The CDR3 DNA sequence: TGTGCCAGCAGCCACTACGGGACTAGCGGTAATGAGCAGTTCTTC.

The chain has TRBV19 and TRBJ1-5, with TRBD1 matching over 7 bases. The trim removed 4 bases at V and 6 bases at J, leaving 9 bases unmatched. The CDR3 extends over 15 amino acids. CDR1 LNHDA and CDR2 SQIVND come from the germline V gene (reference sequence). The CDR3 nucleotides are TGTGCCAGTAGTACCCGGACAGGCGGTACTCAGCCCCAGCATTTT. Protein product: CASSTRTGGTQPQHF. The entire variable domain, with the rest obtained from reference TRBV19 and TRBJ1-5, is as follows: DGGITQSPKYLFRKEGQNVTLSCEQNLNHDAMYWYRQDPGQGLRLIYYSQIVNDFQKGDIAEGYSVSREKKESFPLTVTSAQKNPTAFYLCASSTRTGGTQPQHFGDGTRLSIL.

The V call is TRBV4-1, the J call TRBJ2-5, with 7 nucleotides matching TRBD1. The V segment lost 2 bases and the J segment 5 bases; nucleotides outside the gene matches: 5. The CDR3 has 14 residues. The germline gives CDR1 MGHRA, CDR2 YSYEKL. CDR3 coding DNA: TGCGCCAGCAGCCAACCCGGGACAGTGGAGACCCAGTACTTC. This sequence encodes CASSQPGTVETQYF.

Only a few counts were recorded for this clonotype. This rearrangement joins TRBV15 to TRBJ2-7; 11 nucleotides match TRBD2. Germline V gene lookup returns CDR1 LNHNV and CDR2 YYDKDF (reference sequence). Trimming took 3 bases from V and 2 from J; bases not matched to a gene: 9. This CDR3 comprises 17 residues. The CDR3 region has the DNA TGTGCCACCAGCAGGGGTTGGACTAGCGGGCCAGCCTACGAGCAGTACTTC. This encodes CATSRGWTSGPAYEQYF.

The chain has TRBV12-3 or TRBV12-4 and TRBJ2-1, with 7 bases matching TRBD1. J gave up 14 bases and V 6 bases, and 10 bases lay outside the gene matches. This CDR3 has 12 amino acids. The CDR3 is CASSPLGQRKFF. DNA of the CDR3: TGTGCCAGCAGCCCCTTGGGACAGAGGAAGTTCTTC.

V and J are TRBV5-1 and TRBJ2-3; the D gene is possibly TRBD1 (6 bases). Germline lookup yields CDR1 SGHRS and CDR2 YFSETQ. V was pared by 2 bases and J by 2 bases, with 18 bases between. The CDR3 is made up of 17 amino acids. The CDR3 sequence is CASSFTEQGFYTDTQYF. Written as DNA, the CDR3 is TGCGCCAGCAGCTTCACTGAACAGGGTTTTTACACAGATACGCAGTATTTT.

A note on this clonotype: One base away lies a much larger clone, so this may be a sequencing read error. The conserved phenylalanine or tryptophan normally closing the CDR3 is absent here, so this likely arose from a read error. The rearrangement joins TRBV2 to TRBJ2-1; D unresolved. Trimming took off 5 bases at V and 7 bases at J, with 12 bases between the two ends. CDR3 length: 13 residues. Per germline, CDR1 SNHLY and CDR2 FYNNEI. In nucleotides, the CDR3 is TGTGCCAGCAGTCTCACTGTGGGTAATGAGCAGTTCCTC. Protein product: CASSLTVGNEQFL.

The sample holds a few counts of this clonotype. V is TRBV19 and J is TRBJ2-3, with 7 positions matching TRBD2. This CDR3 spans 16 amino acids. The ends lost 1 base at V and 8 bases at J; junction bases unmatched: 12. The germline V gene encodes CDR1 LNHDA and CDR2 SQIVND (reference sequence). For the CDR3, the DNA is TGTGCCAGTAGTATAGCCGGGACTACATCCCATGCTACGCAGTATTTT. Its protein product is CASSIAGTTSHATQYF.

This clonotype was detected only a few times. The chain links TRBV18 to TRBJ2-7; the D gene is possibly TRBD2 (5 bases). The CDR3 loop spans 11 amino acids. Trimming took 2 bases from V and 7 from J, leaving 6 bases between them. Per germline, CDR1 KGHSH and CDR2 LQKENI. CDR3 in amino acids: CASSPEGEQYF. CDR3 sequence (DNA): TGTGCCAGCTCACCAGAGGGAGAGCAGTACTTC.

This clonotype came up a few times. The V gene is TRBV13, the J gene TRBJ2-7, with TRBD1 identical over 8 bases. Germline CDR1 and CDR2: PRHDT and FYEKMQ (reference sequence). V lost 0 bases and J lost 1; bases outside the gene matches: 8. The CDR3 has 17 amino acids. The CDR3 sequence is CASSLGSSWTGSYEQYF. CDR3 DNA: TGTGCCAGCAGCTTAGGATCGAGCTGGACAGGGTCCTACGAGCAGTACTTC.

V usage is TRBV6-4 and J usage is TRBJ1-3; D remains ambiguous. CDR1 is MRHNA, CDR2 SNTAGT, per germline. The CDR3 sequence is 13 residues long. Trimming took 2 bases from V and 3 from J, leaving 5 bases between them. The DNA for the CDR3 is TGTGCCAGCAGTGACAACAGTGGAAACACCATATATTTT. It yields the protein CASSDNSGNTIYF.

The chain joins TRBV6-4 to TRBJ1-1; no reliable D call. V lost 5 bases and J 5 bases, leaving 12 bases between the germline ends. Germline-derived CDR1 and CDR2 are MRHNA and SNTAGT. The CDR3 has 13 residues. CDR3 loop: CASSPELGTEAFF. In DNA, the CDR3 is TGTGCCAGCAGTCCTGAACTGGGGACTGAAGCTTTCTTT.

Comment on this clonotype: A much larger clone is a single base away; this may be a read error. This chain connects TRBV11-2 to TRBJ2-1; no firm D call. Germline lookup yields CDR1 SGHAT and CDR2 FQNNGV. V lost 4 bases to trimming and J lost 4 bases, with 14 bases between them. The CDR3 runs to 15 residues. The CDR3 bases are TGTGCCAGCAGCTCGCAAAGGGTCGGGTACAATGAGCAGTTCTTC. Protein: CASSSQRVGYNEQFF.

The rearrangement joins TRBV30 to TRBJ2-5, with a tentative D call TRBD2 (6 bases). The CDR3 has 13 residues. Germline loops: CDR1 GTSNPN, CDR2 SVGIG (reference sequence). Deletions cut 1 base from V and 5 bases from J, with 11 bases between. The CDR3 sequence: CAWSARLGETQYF. DNA of the CDR3: TGTGCCTGGAGTGCCAGACTAGGGGAGACCCAGTACTTC. The whole variable domain, filled in from reference TRBV30 and TRBJ2-5, reads SQTIHQWPATLVQPVGSPLSLECTVEGTSNPNLYWYRQAAGRGLQLLFYSVGIGQISSEVPQNLSASRPQDRQFILSSKKLLLSDSGFYLCAWSARLGETQYFGPGTRLLVL.

This clonotype has just a few counts. A much bigger clone sits one base away, suggesting this may be a read error. The gene calls are TRBV2 and TRBJ1-1; D is perhaps TRBD1 (5 bases). Germline V gene data show CDR1 as SNHLY and CDR2 as FYNNEI. The CDR3 consists of 13 residues. In DNA, the CDR3 is TGTGCCAGCAGTGGCGAGGGGAACGCTGAAGCTTTCTTT. It specifies CASSGEGNAEAFF.